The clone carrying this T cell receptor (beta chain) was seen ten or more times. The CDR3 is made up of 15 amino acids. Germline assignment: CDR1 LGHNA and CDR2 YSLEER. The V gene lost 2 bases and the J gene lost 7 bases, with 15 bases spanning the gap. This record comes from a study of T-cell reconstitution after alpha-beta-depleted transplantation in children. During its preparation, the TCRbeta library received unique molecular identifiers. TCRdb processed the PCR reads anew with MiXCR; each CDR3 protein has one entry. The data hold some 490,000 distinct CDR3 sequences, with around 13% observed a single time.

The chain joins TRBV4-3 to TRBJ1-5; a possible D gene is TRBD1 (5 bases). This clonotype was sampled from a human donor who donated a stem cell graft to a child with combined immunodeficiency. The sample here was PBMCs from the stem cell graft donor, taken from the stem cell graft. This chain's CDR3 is CASSQSWQGGQPQHF. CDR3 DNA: TGCGCCAGCAGCCAATCTTGGCAGGGAGGACAGCCCCAGCATTTT.